The 14 T cell receptor beta chains listed next were all sequenced from one sample in a study of blood T cell repertoires in COVID-19 (TCRdb year 2020). Receptors were amplified or captured by the immunoSEQ multiplex PCR assay. TCRdb provides this immuneACCESS table in a form limited to in-frame rearrangements. Some clones are lacking; in checked studies, under half of them reflect an unresolved V gene, and why the rest are absent is not known. For this sample the table gives about 260,000 clones, of which 84% were detected only once. 1.5% to 1.9% of the sample belongs to the ten largest clones. Sequenced: peripheral blood. The origin of the receptors is a woman in her thirties or forties who had recovered from COVID-19.

There are a few counts of this clone. The rearrangement uses TRBV10-1 and TRBJ1-6; D gene ambiguous. The CDR3 contains 15 residues. In germline, CDR1 is WNHNN, CDR2 SYGVQD (reference sequence). The V end was cut by 2 bases, the J end by 5 bases, with 10 bases between. This chain's CDR3 is CASSERGSHNSPLHF. CDR3 nucleotide sequence: TGCGCCAGCAGTGAGAGAGGGTCCCATAATTCACCCCTCCACTTT.

The chain has TRBV5-5 and TRBJ1-3, with D uncertain. The germline CDR1 and CDR2 sequences are SGHKS and YYEKEE (reference sequence). Between the trimmed V and J ends, which lost 0 bases and 4 bases, there was a span of 14 bases. The CDR3 is made up of 16 amino acids. The CDR3 coding sequence is TGTGCCAGCAGCTTGGCCCAGGAAGTTTGGGGAAACACCATATATTTT. It is translated as CASSLAQEVWGNTIYF.

This clone has a single count. This chain connects TRBV2 to TRBJ2-7, with D unresolved. V lost 7 bases and J lost 7, with 17 bases in between. Germline V gene data show CDR1 as SNHLY and CDR2 as FYNNEI. This CDR3 has 13 residues. CDR3 sequence (DNA): TGTGCCAGCAAAGAGACTGGAATCGAGGAGCAGTACTTC. Translated: CASKETGIEEQYF.

This clone was detected a few times. The chain combines TRBV14 with TRBJ2-1, with D hard to call. Germline V gene data show CDR1 as SGHDN and CDR2 as FVKESK. The CDR3 runs 15 residues. V dropped 6 bases and J dropped 1 base, with 13 bases sitting between them. The CDR3 region is CASSPWAASYNEQFF. The CDR3 coding sequence is TGTGCCAGCAGTCCGTGGGCAGCTTCCTACAATGAGCAGTTCTTC.

This CDR3 is CASSQTGTASTDTQYF. As DNA, the CDR3 is TGCGCCAGCAGCCAAACCGGGACAGCTAGCACAGATACGCAGTATTTT. The chain recombines TRBV5-1 with TRBJ2-3; 7 nucleotides line up with TRBD1. There are 16 residues in the CDR3. With V trimmed by 4 bases and J by 0 bases, 8 bases remained unmatched. The germline V gene has CDR1 SGHRS and CDR2 YFSETQ.

CDR3 region: CASRGQGNYGYTF. For the CDR3, the DNA is TGTGCCAGTAGGGGACAGGGAAACTATGGCTACACCTTC. J is TRBJ1-2 and V is TRBV28, with 9 bases that match TRBD1. The CDR3 totals 13 residues. Germline CDR1 and CDR2: MDHEN and SYDVKM. J gave up 2 bases and V 9 bases, and 4 bases lay outside the gene matches.

The chain is built from TRBV6-1 and TRBJ2-1, with 11 bases aligning to TRBD2. This CDR3 is built from 15 residues. The germline CDR1 and CDR2 sequences are MNHNS and SASEGT. The V segment lost 2 bases and the J segment 9 bases; nucleotides outside the gene matches: 6. The CDR3 loop reads CASSELAGGFSEQFF. CDR3 in DNA: TGTGCCAGCAGTGAATTAGCGGGGGGGTTCAGTGAGCAGTTCTTC.

CDR3 sequence (DNA): TGTGCCACCAGCAGTAGCGGGTCCTACGAGCAGTACTTC. It codes for CATSSSGSYEQYF. This chain links TRBV15 with TRBJ2-7; TRBD2 agrees at 7 bases. The CDR3 loop spans 13 amino acids. V dropped 3 bases and J dropped 1; count of bases not matched to a gene: 0. Germline CDR1 LNHNV, CDR2 YYDKDF (reference sequence).

This sequence joins TRBV5-1 and TRBJ1-1, with 9 bases lining up with TRBD1. CDR3 length: 14 amino acids. V was pared by 3 bases and J by 4 bases, with 4 bases of the junction left unmatched. Germline V gives CDR1 SGHRS, CDR2 YFSETQ. The chain's CDR3 is CASSWDRDSTEAFF. In DNA, the CDR3 is TGCGCCAGCAGCTGGGACAGGGACTCCACTGAAGCTTTCTTT.

V gene TRBV6-5 combines with J gene TRBJ1-5; the match to TRBD1 covers 7 bases. The CDR3 has 13 amino acids. V gave up 9 bases and J gave up 2 bases; unmatched junction bases: 4. The germline CDR1 and CDR2 sequences are MNHEY and SVGAGI. The CDR3 sequence: CASCTGGNQPQHF. The CDR3, as DNA: TGTGCCAGTTGCACAGGGGGCAATCAGCCCCAGCATTTT.

The chain joins TRBV5-4 to TRBJ1-1; TRBD1 aligns across 7 bases. Losses at the gene ends were 4 bases for V and 8 bases for J; bases not matched to a gene: 8. Germline CDR1 SGHNT, CDR2 YYREEE (reference sequence). The CDR3 is 13 amino acids. CDR3 in amino acids: CASSTDRNLEAFF. Here the CDR3 DNA reads TGTGCCAGCAGCACGGACAGGAACTTGGAAGCTTTCTTT.

This chain links TRBV27 with TRBJ1-6; TRBD1 aligns across 8 bases. V shed 4 bases and J 5 bases; nucleotides not matched to a gene: 4. Per germline, CDR1 MNHEY and CDR2 SMNVEV (reference sequence). The CDR3 contains 15 residues. In nucleotides, the CDR3 is TGTGCCAGCAGTTCGCAGGGGGCCCATAATTCACCCCTCCACTTT. It codes for CASSSQGAHNSPLHF.

The rearrangement links TRBV20-1 to TRBJ1-5; 7 nucleotides align to TRBD1. J was trimmed by 5 bases and V by 3 bases; bases with no gene match: 7. The CDR3 is 14 residues long. Germline CDR1 reads DFQATT; CDR2 reads SNEGSKA (reference sequence). The CDR3 DNA follows: TGCAGTGCTAGTTCACAGGGGAGGTATCAGCCCCAGCATTTT. Translating gives CSASSQGRYQPQHF.

The chain uses TRBV30 and TRBJ1-2; D is perhaps TRBD1 (5 bases). This CDR3 contains 13 residues. Looked up from germline, CDR1 is GTSNPN and CDR2 is SVGIG (reference sequence). V lost 0 bases and J 8 bases, leaving 13 bases between the germline ends. CDR3 nucleotide sequence: TGTGCCTGGAGTGTCGGCGGGGGTGGAGGCTACACCTTC. Its translation: CAWSVGGGGGYTF.